This paragraph reports one T cell receptor beta chain. Trimming took 1 base from V and 5 from J, leaving 8 bases between them. This CDR3 has 13 amino acids. Germline CDR1 reads SGHTA; CDR2 reads FQGTGA. A single record per CDR3 protein comes from TCRdb applying MiXCR to the RT-PCR reads. The data show about 200,000 distinct CDR3 sequences, 35% to 45% seen once. This record belongs to a study of patients and donors after allogeneic stem cell transplantation. Material: blood, either unsorted or a sorted T cell fraction (not recorded which). The V gene is TRBV7-3, the J gene TRBJ2-5; D remains ambiguous. The receptor comes from a human donor who was either an allogeneic HSCT recipient or a stem cell or donor lymphocyte infusion donor (not recorded which). It is not recorded whose cells these are; they may come from a transplant donor. The CDR3: CASSLMVWETQYF. The CDR3 nucleotides read TGTGCCAGCAGCTTAATGGTGTGGGAGACCCAGTACTTC.